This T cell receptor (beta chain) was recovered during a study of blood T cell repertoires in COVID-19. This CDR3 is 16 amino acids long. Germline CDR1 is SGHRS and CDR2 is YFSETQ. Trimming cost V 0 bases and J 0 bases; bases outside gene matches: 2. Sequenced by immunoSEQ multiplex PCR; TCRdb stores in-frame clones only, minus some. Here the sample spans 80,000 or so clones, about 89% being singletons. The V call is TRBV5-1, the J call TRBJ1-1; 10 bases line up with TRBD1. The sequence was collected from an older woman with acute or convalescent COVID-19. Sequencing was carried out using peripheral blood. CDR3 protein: CASSLVGTGVNTEAFF. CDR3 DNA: TGCGCCAGCAGCTTGGTAGGGACAGGGGTGAACACTGAAGCTTTCTTT.